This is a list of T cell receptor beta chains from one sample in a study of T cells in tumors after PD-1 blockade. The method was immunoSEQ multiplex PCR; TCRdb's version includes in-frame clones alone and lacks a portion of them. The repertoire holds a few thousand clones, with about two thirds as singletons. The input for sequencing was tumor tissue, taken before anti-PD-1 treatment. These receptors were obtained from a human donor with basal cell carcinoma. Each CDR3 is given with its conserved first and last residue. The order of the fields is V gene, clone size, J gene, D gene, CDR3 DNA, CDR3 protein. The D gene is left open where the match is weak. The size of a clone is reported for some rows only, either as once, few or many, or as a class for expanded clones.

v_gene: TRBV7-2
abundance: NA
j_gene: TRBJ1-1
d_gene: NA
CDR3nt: TGTGCCAGCAGCTTACTACCTGCGAACACTGAAGCTTTCTTT
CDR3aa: CASSLLPANTEAFF

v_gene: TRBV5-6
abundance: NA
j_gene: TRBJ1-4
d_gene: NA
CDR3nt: TGTGCCAGCAGCTTTCGGGGGACTAATGAAAAACTGTTTTTT
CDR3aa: CASSFRGTNEKLFF

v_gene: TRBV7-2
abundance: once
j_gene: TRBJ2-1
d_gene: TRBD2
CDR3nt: TGTGCCAGCAGCTCAGCGGGAGGAGCCTACAATGAGCAGTTCTTC
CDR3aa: CASSSAGGAYNEQFF

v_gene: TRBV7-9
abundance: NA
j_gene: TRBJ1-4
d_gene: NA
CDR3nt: TGTGCCAGCAGCACCCAGGGGAGTAATGAAAAACTGTTTTTT
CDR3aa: CASSTQGSNEKLFF

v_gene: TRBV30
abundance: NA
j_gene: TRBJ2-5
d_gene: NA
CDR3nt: TGTGCCTGGGCACCGAGGGGTAGGGAGACCCAGTACTTC
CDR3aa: CAWAPRGRETQYF

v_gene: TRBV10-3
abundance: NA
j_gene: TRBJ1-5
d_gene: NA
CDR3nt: TGTGCCATCAGTGAGTCGTTTGGGGCCTCTAATCAGCCCCAGCATTTT
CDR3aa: CAISESFGASNQPQHF

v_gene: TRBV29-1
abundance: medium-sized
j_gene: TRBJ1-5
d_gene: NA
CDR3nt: TGCAGCGTTGGAGAGGGGCGCAATCAGCCCCAGCATTTT
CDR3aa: CSVGEGRNQPQHF

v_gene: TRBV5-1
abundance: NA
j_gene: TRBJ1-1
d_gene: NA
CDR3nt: TGCGCCAGCCAACGGACGGGCACAGTCCGGAACACTGAAGCTTTCTTT
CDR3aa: CASQRTGTVRNTEAFF

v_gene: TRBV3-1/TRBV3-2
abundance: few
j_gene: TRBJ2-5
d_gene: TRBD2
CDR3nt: TGTGCCAGCACCGGGACTAGCGGGGTCCTGTACCAAGAGACCCAGTACTTC
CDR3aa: CASTGTSGVLYQETQYF

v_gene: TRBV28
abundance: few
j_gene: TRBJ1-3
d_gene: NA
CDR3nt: TGTGCCAGCAGCCCACAGGGCAGCCGAAACACCATATATTTT
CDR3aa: CASSPQGSRNTIYF

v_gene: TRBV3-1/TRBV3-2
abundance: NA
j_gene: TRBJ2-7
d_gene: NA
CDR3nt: TGTGCCAGCAGCCCCGGGACCTCCTACGAGCAGTACTTC
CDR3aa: CASSPGTSYEQYF

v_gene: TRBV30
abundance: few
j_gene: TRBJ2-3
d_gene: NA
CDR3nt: TGTGCCTTAAGCTGGTCCTCAGGAACAGATACGCAGTATTTT
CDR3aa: CALSWSSGTDTQYF

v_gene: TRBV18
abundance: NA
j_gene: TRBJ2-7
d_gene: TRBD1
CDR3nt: TGTGCCAGCTCACCATGGACAGGGGTTGGCTACGAGCAGTACTTC
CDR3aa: CASSPWTGVGYEQYF

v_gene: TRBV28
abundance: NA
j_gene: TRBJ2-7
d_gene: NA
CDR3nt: TGTGCCAGCAGTTCTCGTCGGATCTCCTACGAGCAGTACTTC
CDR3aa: CASSSRRISYEQYF

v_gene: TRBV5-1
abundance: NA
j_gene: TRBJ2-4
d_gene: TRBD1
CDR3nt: TGCGCCAGCAGCTCCGGGACAGGGGGGGACATTCAGTACTTC
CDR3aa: CASSSGTGGDIQYF

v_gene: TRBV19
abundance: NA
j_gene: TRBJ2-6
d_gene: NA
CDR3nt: TGTGCCAGTAGTATTATCACAGGGGGGGCCAACGTCCTGACTTTC
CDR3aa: CASSIITGGANVLTF

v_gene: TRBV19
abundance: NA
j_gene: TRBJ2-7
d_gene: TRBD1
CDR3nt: TGTGCCAGTAGTACTCGGGACAGGGGTAACGAGCAGTACTTC
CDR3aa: CASSTRDRGNEQYF

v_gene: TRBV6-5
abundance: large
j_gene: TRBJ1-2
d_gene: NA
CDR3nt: TGTGCCAGCAGTCGGGGGCCCCTCGACTATGGCTACACCTTC
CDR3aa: CASSRGPLDYGYTF

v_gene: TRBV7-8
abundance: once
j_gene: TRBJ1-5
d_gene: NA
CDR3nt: TGTGCCAGCAGCTTAGGCCGGTTGAGCAATCAGCCCCAGCATTTT
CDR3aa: CASSLGRLSNQPQHF

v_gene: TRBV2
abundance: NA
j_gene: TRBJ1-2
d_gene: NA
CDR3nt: TGTGCCAGCTCGAAGGACGTTCTGGGCTATGGCTACACCTTC
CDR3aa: CASSKDVLGYGYTF

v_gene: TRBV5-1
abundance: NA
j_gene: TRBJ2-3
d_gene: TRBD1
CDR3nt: TGCGCCAGCAGCTCTCCGGGACAGCCAGCAGATACGCAGTATTTT
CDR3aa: CASSSPGQPADTQYF

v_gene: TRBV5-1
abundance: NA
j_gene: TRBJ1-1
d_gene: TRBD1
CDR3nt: TGCGCCAGCACCCGAGGGGACAGCACGACCACTGAAGCTTTCTTT
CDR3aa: CASTRGDSTTTEAFF

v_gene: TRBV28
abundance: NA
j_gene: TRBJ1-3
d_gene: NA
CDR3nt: TGTGCCACTGTATCTTCTGGAAACACCATATATTTT
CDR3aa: CATVSSGNTIYF

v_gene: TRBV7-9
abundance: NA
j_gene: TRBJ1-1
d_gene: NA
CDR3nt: TGTGCCAGCAGCAAGGACGGACTGAACACTGAAGCTTTCTTT
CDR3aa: CASSKDGLNTEAFF

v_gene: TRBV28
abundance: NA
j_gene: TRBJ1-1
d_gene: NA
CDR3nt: TGTGCCAGCAGTGCATGGGGGGGGAAGGACACTGAAGCTTTCTTT
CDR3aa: CASSAWGGKDTEAFF

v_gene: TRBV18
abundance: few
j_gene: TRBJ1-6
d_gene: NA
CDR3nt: TGTGCCAGCTCCTCTGCGGACGGTTTGGATTCACCCCTCCACTTT
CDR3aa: CASSSADGLDSPLHF

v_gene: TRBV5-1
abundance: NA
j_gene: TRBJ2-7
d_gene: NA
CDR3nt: TGCGCCAGCGCCAGGGGCGACGAGCAGTACTTC
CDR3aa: CASARGDEQYF

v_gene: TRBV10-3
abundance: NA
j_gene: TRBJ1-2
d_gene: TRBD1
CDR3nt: TGTGCCACCGAGGAAGTATTACAGGGGGCTTTTGGCTACACCTTC
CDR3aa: CATEEVLQGAFGYTF

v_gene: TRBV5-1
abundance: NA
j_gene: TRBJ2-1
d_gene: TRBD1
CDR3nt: TGCGCCAGCCAGGAGGGGACAGGCAATGAGCAGTTCTTC
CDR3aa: CASQEGTGNEQFF

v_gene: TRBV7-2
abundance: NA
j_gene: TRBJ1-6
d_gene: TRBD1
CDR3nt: TGTGCCAGCAGCCTCCTCGGGGGGGGACAGAATTCACCCCTCCACTTT
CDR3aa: CASSLLGGGQNSPLHF

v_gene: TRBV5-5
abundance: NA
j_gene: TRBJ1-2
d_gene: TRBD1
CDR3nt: TGTGCCAGCACCCAGGGGGAGGGGGCGAATGGCTACACCTTC
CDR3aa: CASTQGEGANGYTF

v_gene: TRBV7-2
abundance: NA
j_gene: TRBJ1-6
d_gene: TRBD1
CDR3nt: TGTGCCAGCAGCTCGCCCCGGGACAGGGGGCGGAGGTATAATTCACCCCTCCACTTT
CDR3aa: CASSSPRDRGRRYNSPLHF

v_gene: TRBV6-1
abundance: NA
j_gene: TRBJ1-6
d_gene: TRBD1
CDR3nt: TGTGCCAGCAGTGAAAACAGGGGGGCTGGAGGTTCACCCCTCCACTTT
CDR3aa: CASSENRGAGGSPLHF

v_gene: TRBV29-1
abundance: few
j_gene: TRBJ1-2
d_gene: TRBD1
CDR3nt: TGCAGCGTCGACCCAGGGACAGGGCGGCGTGGCTACACCTTC
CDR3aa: CSVDPGTGRRGYTF

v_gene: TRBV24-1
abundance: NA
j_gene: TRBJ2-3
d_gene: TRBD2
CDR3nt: TGTGCCACCAGTGGCGGGACTAGCGGGAGCCCCGATACGCAGTATTTT
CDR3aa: CATSGGTSGSPDTQYF

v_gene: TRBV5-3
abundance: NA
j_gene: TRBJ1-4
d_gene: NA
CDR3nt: TGTGCCAGAAGGATCGGCCCCAAGGAAAAACTGTTTTTT
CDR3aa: CARRIGPKEKLFF

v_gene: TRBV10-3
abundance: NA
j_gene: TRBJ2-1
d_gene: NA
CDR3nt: TGTGCCATCAGCGGCCAGAATGAGCAGTTCTTC
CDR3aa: CAISGQNEQFF

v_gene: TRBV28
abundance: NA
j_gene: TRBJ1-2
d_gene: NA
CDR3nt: TGTGCCAGCAGTTTCTTTAACTATGGCTACACCTTC
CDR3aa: CASSFFNYGYTF

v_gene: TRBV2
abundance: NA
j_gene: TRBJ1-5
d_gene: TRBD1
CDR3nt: TGTGCCAGCAGTAGGACAGGGGCCCTGCACAATCAGCCCCAGCATTTT
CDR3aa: CASSRTGALHNQPQHF

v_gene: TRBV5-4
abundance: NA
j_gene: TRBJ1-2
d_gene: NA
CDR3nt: TGTGCCAGCAGCTTGGATCGGGGACTTATAGGCTATGGCTACACCTTC
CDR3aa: CASSLDRGLIGYGYTF

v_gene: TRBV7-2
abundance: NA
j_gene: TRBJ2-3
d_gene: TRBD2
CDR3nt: TGTGCCAGCAGCTTAATGTCGCGTGGGACTAGCGGCACAGATACGCAGTATTTT
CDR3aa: CASSLMSRGTSGTDTQYF

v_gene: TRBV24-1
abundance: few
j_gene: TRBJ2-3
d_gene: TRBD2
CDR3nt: TGTGCCACCAGTGAGCGGCGAAATCTCGGGACGAGATACGGGGGGGGTCTCACAGATACGCAGTATTTT
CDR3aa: CATSERRNLGTRYGGGLTDTQYF

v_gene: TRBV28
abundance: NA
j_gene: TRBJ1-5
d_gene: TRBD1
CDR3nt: TGTGCCAGCAGAGCCGGGACAGGGGGCAACCAGCCCCAGCATTTT
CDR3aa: CASRAGTGGNQPQHF

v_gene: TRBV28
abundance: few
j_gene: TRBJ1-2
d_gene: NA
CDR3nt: TGTGCCAGCACTCTCCAGCCTCCATCCCATGGCTACACCTTC
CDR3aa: CASTLQPPSHGYTF

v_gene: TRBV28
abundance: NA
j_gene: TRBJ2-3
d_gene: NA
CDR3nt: TGTGCCAGCAGTTTTTTTGGGGCCCGGGGCACAGATACGCAGTATTTT
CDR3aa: CASSFFGARGTDTQYF